A single sample gave rise to the 31 T cell receptor beta chains below, sequenced in a study of T cells in Graves' hyperthyroidism and ophthalmopathy. The TCR beta CDR3 regions underwent amplification using RNA transcripts as the source. A first-round RT-PCR of the TCR CDR3 used the HTBI primer set. TCRdb passed the multiplex PCR reads through MiXCR, listing each CDR3 protein once. The top ten clones hold 2.5% to 4% of a sample with about 600,000 distinct CDR3 sequences, around 15% of them seen once. Sequenced input: blood. These TCRs come from a woman aged 40 to 49 with Graves' ophthalmopathy.

A few counts support this clonotype. The CDR3 loop reads CSARVPSYNEQFF. In DNA, the CDR3 is TGCAGTGCTCGGGTCCCCTCCTACAATGAGCAGTTCTTC. The chain joins TRBV20-1 to TRBJ2-1; no reliable D call. V shed 5 bases and J shed 0 bases, with 8 bases lying between them. The CDR3 covers 13 residues. Per the germline V gene, CDR1 is DFQATT and CDR2 is SNEGSKA (reference sequence).

This clonotype occurred many times. This chain connects TRBV2 to TRBJ1-3; no firm D call. The CDR3 has 13 amino acids. The germline gives CDR1 SNHLY, CDR2 FYNNEI. Trimming cost V 7 bases and J 2 bases, with 9 bases left between them. The CDR3 spells CASTSIPGNTIYF. CDR3 DNA sequence: TGTGCCAGCACCTCGATACCTGGAAACACCATATATTTT.

This clonotype was detected ten times or more. The genes are TRBV7-3 and TRBJ1-2; D gene unclear. CDR1 and CDR2 from the germline V gene are SGHTA and FQGTGA. Trimming shortened V by 3 bases and J by 0 bases, and 8 bases separated the two germline ends. The CDR3 extends over 14 amino acids. The CDR3 nucleotides read TGTGCCAGCAGCTTGGCCTCAGCTAACTATGGCTACACCTTC. It encodes CASSLASANYGYTF.

This clonotype was seen repeatedly, ten times or more. The chain recombines TRBV20-1 with TRBJ2-1; 9 bases fit TRBD2. There are 15 residues in the CDR3. Germline assignment: CDR1 DFQATT and CDR2 SNEGSKA (reference sequence). The J segment lost 4 bases and the V segment lost 1 base, leaving 5 bases of the junction unmatched. CDR3 nucleotides: TGCAGTGCTAGAGGAGCGGGGGGTGTATACAATGAGCAGTTCTTC. The encoded protein is CSARGAGGVYNEQFF.

The chain links TRBV3-1 to TRBJ1-6, with D possibly matching TRBD1 (5 bases). The CDR3 totals 13 residues. Germline assignment: CDR1 LGHDT and CDR2 YNNKEL (reference sequence). V lost 5 bases and J lost 9, with 11 bases in between. In DNA form, the CDR3 reads TGTGCCAGCAGCGTAGGGGCAAGTTCACCCCTCCACTTT. This sequence encodes CASSVGASSPLHF.

This clonotype was observed a handful of times. The V and J genes are TRBV7-2 and TRBJ2-5; tentatively, D is TRBD2 (5 bases). V lost 5 bases, J lost 2 bases, and 15 bases lay in between. This CDR3 comprises 15 residues. Germline V gives CDR1 SGHTA, CDR2 FQGNSA. The CDR3 protein is CASSILGGRQETQYF. CDR3 in DNA: TGTGCCAGCAGCATACTGGGCGGGCGTCAAGAGACCCAGTACTTC.

This clonotype was recorded many times. V usage is TRBV28 and J usage is TRBJ1-1; 8 bases agree with TRBD1. Germline trimming cut 5 bases from V and 4 bases from J; bases unmatched to any gene: 6. This CDR3 has 14 residues. Germline V gives CDR1 MDHEN, CDR2 SYDVKM. The CDR3 sequence is CASSPYRGATEAFF. The CDR3 DNA sequence: TGTGCCAGCAGTCCATACAGGGGGGCCACTGAAGCTTTCTTT.

This clonotype was seen at least ten times. This chain joins TRBV11-2 and TRBJ2-7; D is unresolved. Germline V CDR1 and CDR2: SGHAT, FQNNGV. The CDR3 has 15 residues. V was pared by 3 bases and J by 0 bases, with 12 bases between. As DNA, the CDR3 is TGTGCCAGCAGCTTGGCGGCCCTTAGCTCCTACGAGCAGTACTTC. It specifies CASSLAALSSYEQYF.

In its sample, this clonotype was seen many times. The chain employs TRBV11-2 and TRBJ2-7; D gene uncertain. V lost 5 bases, J lost 7 bases, and 15 bases lay in between. The CDR3 loop spans 13 amino acids. Germline lookup yields CDR1 SGHAT and CDR2 FQNNGV. The CDR3 coding sequence is TGTGCCAGCAGCCACTGGACCGCTAGTGAGCAGTACTTC. Residues: CASSHWTASEQYF.

There are a few counts of this clonotype. The chain has TRBV6-2 or TRBV6-3 and TRBJ2-1; 8 bases line up with TRBD2. Germline V gene sequence: CDR1 MNHEY, CDR2 SVGEGT. CDR3 length: 14 residues. The V segment lost 4 bases and the J segment 8 bases; nucleotides outside the gene matches: 7. DNA for the CDR3: TGTGCCAGCAGTTTCGGGGGGGCCGGGTATGAGCAGTTCTTC. Translated: CASSFGGAGYEQFF.

This clonotype was recorded at least ten times. The genes are TRBV12-3 or TRBV12-4 and TRBJ2-3; no firm D call. V lost 6 bases and J 1 base, leaving 8 bases between the germline ends. The length of the CDR3 is 13 residues. This CDR3 reads CASRWTGTDTQYF. CDR3 DNA: TGTGCCAGCAGATGGACGGGCACAGATACGCAGTATTTT.

Ten or more counts support this clonotype. V usage is TRBV20-1 and J usage is TRBJ2-5, with D perhaps assigned TRBD1 or TRBD2 (6 bases each). The CDR3 has 11 residues. Germline loops: CDR1 DFQATT, CDR2 SNEGSKA (reference sequence). Trimming removed 4 bases at V and 5 bases at J, with 8 bases between. The CDR3 loop reads CSAKGGETQYF. The CDR3 DNA follows: TGCAGTGCTAAAGGGGGGGAGACCCAGTACTTC.

Ten or more counts support this clonotype. CDR3 sequence: CASSLGPGGTDYNEQFF. The CDR3 nucleotides read TGTGCCAGCAGCTTAGGACCCGGAGGTACAGACTACAATGAGCAGTTCTTC. The chain recombines TRBV7-2 with TRBJ2-1; tentatively, D is TRBD2 (5 bases). V shed 1 base and J shed 3 bases, with 16 bases lying between them. Germline-derived CDR1 and CDR2 are SGHTA and FQGNSA. The CDR3 runs to 17 residues.

This clonotype appeared many times. The chain is built from TRBV5-1 and TRBJ2-3; 12 nucleotides align to TRBD2. The V and J ends lost 1 base and 2 bases, in that order; junction bases with no gene match: 8. The germline V gene encodes CDR1 SGHRS and CDR2 YFSETQ. This CDR3 region has 18 residues. The CDR3 protein is CASSLLLAGGTSTDTQYF. CDR3 DNA sequence: TGCGCCAGCAGCTTGCTACTAGCGGGGGGCACGTCCACAGATACGCAGTATTTT.

In this sample, this clonotype turned up many times. The chain is built from TRBV14 and TRBJ2-2; no clear D gene. Looked up from germline, CDR1 is SGHDN and CDR2 is FVKESK. This CDR3 spans 13 amino acids. V gave up 4 bases and J gave up 4 bases, with 7 bases separating them. CDR3 nucleotide sequence: TGTGCCAGCAGCCCACAGACCACCGGGGAGCTGTTTTTT. It is translated as CASSPQTTGELFF.

V and J are TRBV20-1 and TRBJ2-1; 7 nucleotides align to TRBD2. Germline V CDR1 and CDR2: DFQATT, SNEGSKA (reference sequence). This CDR3 has 17 amino acids. The J segment lost 4 bases and the V segment lost 4 bases, leaving 16 bases of the junction unmatched. CDR3 in amino acids: CSATTSFSSGPYNEQFF. CDR3 bases: TGCAGTGCTACTACTTCTTTCTCTAGCGGACCTTACAATGAGCAGTTCTTC.

The V and J genes are TRBV2 and TRBJ1-5, with 9 positions matching TRBD1. Germline values: CDR1 SNHLY, CDR2 FYNNEI. V lost 6 bases, J lost 2 bases, and 5 bases stayed unmatched. This CDR3 contains 15 residues. The CDR3 loop is CASRAQGARNQPQHF. The DNA of the CDR3 is TGTGCCAGCAGGGCACAGGGGGCCCGCAATCAGCCCCAGCATTTT.

This clonotype was observed a few times. The V gene is TRBV6-1, the J gene TRBJ2-6; D not resolved. This CDR3 contains 15 residues. Germline values: CDR1 MNHNS, CDR2 SASEGT. V was shortened by 2 bases and J by 0 bases, with 5 bases between the two germline ends. The CDR3: CASSEMSSGANVLTF. DNA for the CDR3: TGTGCCAGCAGTGAAATGAGCTCTGGGGCCAACGTCCTGACTTTC.

The J gene is TRBJ1-1, the V gene TRBV20-1; no clear D gene. The CDR3 runs to 13 residues. Germline assignment: CDR1 DFQATT and CDR2 SNEGSKA (reference sequence). V shed 4 bases and J shed 3 bases, with 12 bases lying between them. CDR3 loop: CSAKKPPDTEAFF. The CDR3 DNA is TGCAGTGCTAAAAAGCCCCCGGACACTGAAGCTTTCTTT.

This clonotype was counted many times. The chain recombines TRBV3-1 with TRBJ2-1, with 10 bases fitting TRBD1. The CDR3 is 16 residues long. Per the germline V gene, CDR1 is LGHDT and CDR2 is YNNKEL (reference sequence). V lost 4 bases and J lost 2; bases outside the gene matches: 5. For the CDR3, the DNA is TGTGCCAGCAGCCGACAGACAGGGGGCACCTACAATGAGCAGTTCTTC. Its protein is CASSRQTGGTYNEQFF.

At least ten counts were recorded for this clonotype. This rearrangement joins TRBV6-1 to TRBJ2-5, with no clear D. The CDR3 totals 13 residues. V was pared by 6 bases and J by 1 base, with 9 bases between. CDR1 is MNHNS, CDR2 SASEGT, per germline. This chain's CDR3 is CASRTVVQETQYF. The CDR3 region has the DNA TGTGCCAGCAGGACGGTAGTCCAAGAGACCCAGTACTTC.

This chain joins TRBV20-1 and TRBJ1-6, with 7 bases matching TRBD1. CDR1 DFQATT and CDR2 SNEGSKA come from the germline V gene (reference sequence). The CDR3 covers 15 residues. V gave up 2 bases and J gave up 4 bases; unmatched junction bases: 5. The CDR3 sequence: CSARRGTEYNSPLHF. The CDR3, as DNA: TGCAGTGCTAGAAGAGGGACAGAATATAATTCACCCCTCCACTTT.

This clonotype showed up many times. The J gene is TRBJ2-1, the V gene TRBV6-2 or TRBV6-3, with D hard to call. CDR1 MNHEY and CDR2 SVGEGT come from the germline V gene. V was cut by 2 bases and J by 2 bases, with 10 bases left in between. The CDR3 has 15 residues. The CDR3 bases are TGTGCCAGCAGTTACCAGGCGGCCGCCTACAATGAGCAGTTCTTC. Its translation: CASSYQAAAYNEQFF.

The V gene is TRBV4-1, the J gene TRBJ2-1; D gene unclear. The germline V gene has CDR1 MGHRA and CDR2 YSYEKL. The V and J ends lost 2 bases and 8 bases respectively, with 7 bases between them. There are 12 residues in the CDR3. The CDR3 here is CASSQPFDEQFF. The CDR3 DNA reads TGCGCCAGCAGCCAACCCTTCGATGAGCAGTTCTTC.

The chain is built from TRBV20-1 and TRBJ2-7, with D unresolved. Between the trimmed V and J ends, which lost 0 bases and 1 base, there was a span of 13 bases. The CDR3 totals 15 residues. Germline V lookup: CDR1 DFQATT, CDR2 SNEGSKA (reference sequence). The CDR3 loop reads CSARDAKGPSYEQYF. CDR3 DNA sequence: TGCAGTGCTAGAGATGCGAAGGGCCCGTCCTACGAGCAGTACTTC.

To note about this clonotype: A much larger clone is a single base away; this may be a read error. The CDR3 ends on some other residue instead of the conserved phenylalanine or tryptophan, so this is likely a read error. The chain links TRBV7-2 to TRBJ2-1; D is ambiguous. The CDR3 length is 15 residues. The germline gives CDR1 SGHTA, CDR2 FQGNSA. V was trimmed by 2 bases and J by 0 bases, leaving 8 bases between them. The DNA for the CDR3 is TGTGCCAGCAGCTTATCCTCAGGCTCCTACAATGAGCAGTTCCTC. It specifies CASSLSSGSYNEQFL.

The chain has TRBV28 and TRBJ2-7, with D hard to call. V lost 6 bases, J lost 5 bases, and 14 bases lay in between. Germline V gives CDR1 MDHEN, CDR2 SYDVKM. The CDR3 extends over 13 amino acids. The CDR3 loop is CASSQVRTNEQYF. Written as DNA, the CDR3 is TGTGCCAGCAGCCAAGTGAGGACGAACGAGCAGTACTTC.

This clonotype occurred many times. This rearrangement joins TRBV7-3 to TRBJ1-1, with 7 bases identical to TRBD1. V gave up 0 bases and J gave up 3 bases; unmatched junction bases: 10. Germline V lookup: CDR1 SGHTA, CDR2 FQGTGA. CDR3 size: 17 residues. CDR3 nucleotides: TGTGCCAGCAGCTTAACGGGGGTCGGCAGGGGGGACACTGAAGCTTTCTTT. It encodes CASSLTGVGRGDTEAFF.

This clonotype was seen many times. The chain joins TRBV28 to TRBJ1-2; D gene uncertain. This CDR3 spans 14 amino acids. Germline CDR1 MDHEN, CDR2 SYDVKM. Trimming pared 7 bases from V and 1 base from J, leaving 13 bases between. CDR3 protein: CASTSGQNNYGYTF. The CDR3 coding sequence is TGTGCCAGCACTTCCGGCCAGAATAACTATGGCTACACCTTC.

This clonotype was counted ten times or more. J is TRBJ2-7 and V is TRBV5-5; weak D call: TRBD2 (7 bases). The V gene lost 4 bases and the J gene lost 3 bases, with 11 bases spanning the gap. The CDR3 extends over 13 amino acids. Germline values: CDR1 SGHKS, CDR2 YYEKEE (reference sequence). In nucleotides, the CDR3 is TGTGCCAGCAGCCCGGGGGGACACTACGAGCAGTACTTC. As protein: CASSPGGHYEQYF.

This chain connects TRBV7-9 to TRBJ2-1, with D perhaps matching TRBD1 or TRBD2 (5 bases each). CDR1 and CDR2 (germline): SEHNR, FQNEAQ (reference sequence). V lost 5 bases and J lost 8, with 19 bases in between. The length of the CDR3 is 15 residues. The CDR3 DNA is TGTGCCAGCAGCCCAGGGACCAGCCGAGGGGATGAGCAGTTCTTC. Amino acids: CASSPGTSRGDEQFF.